The rows below give T cell receptor beta chains drawn from one sample of a study of human T cells and chemical hapten exposure. TCRdb recomputed calls from the RACE reads with MiXCR, one row per CDR3 protein. Found here are approximately 160,000 distinct CDR3 sequences, approximately 30% of them singletons; the top ten hold 2.1%. The starting material was whole blood, obtained in connection with sensitization to the hapten diphenylcyclopropenone (DPC). The receptors shown here come from a woman under 30 with alopecia areata. Some clones in this sample may be carry-over from other donors' samples. Both conserved end residues are part of each CDR3. Each record gives: J gene, V gene, D gene, clone size, CDR3 DNA, CDR3 protein. The D gene is left open where the match is weak. Clone size is shown for a subset of rows, as once, few, many or a class of expanded clone.

J gene: TRBJ2-1; V gene: TRBV7-2; D gene: TRBD1; clone size: .; CDR3 DNA: TGTGCCAGCAGCCGAGACAGGGTTAACAATGAGCAGTTCTTC; CDR3 protein: CASSRDRVNNEQFF
J gene: TRBJ2-7; V gene: TRBV4-3; D gene: .; clone size: few; CDR3 DNA: TGCGCCAGCAGCCAGACCTGGGGCGTTGGCCACGAGCAGTACTTC; CDR3 protein: CASSQTWGVGHEQYF
J gene: TRBJ1-1; V gene: TRBV29-1; D gene: TRBD1; clone size: .; CDR3 DNA: TGCAGCATCCTACCGGGACAGGGGGGCACTGAAGCTTTCTTT; CDR3 protein: CSILPGQGGTEAFF
J gene: TRBJ2-2; V gene: TRBV10-3; D gene: TRBD1; clone size: .; CDR3 DNA: TGTGCCATCATGGTAACGACAGGGGAAATCAACGGGGAGCTGTTTTTT; CDR3 protein: CAIMVTTGEINGELFF
J gene: TRBJ1-2; V gene: TRBV29-1; D gene: .; clone size: many; CDR3 DNA: TGCAGCGTTGTGACATCCTATGGCTACACCTTC; CDR3 protein: CSVVTSYGYTF
J gene: TRBJ1-2; V gene: TRBV6-1; D gene: .; clone size: few; CDR3 DNA: TGTGCCAGCAGTGAGCGACAACCGAATGGCTACACCTTC; CDR3 protein: CASSERQPNGYTF
J gene: TRBJ2-3; V gene: TRBV27; D gene: .; clone size: few; CDR3 DNA: TGTGCCAGCAGTTTTATAGGGGATACGCAGTATTTT; CDR3 protein: CASSFIGDTQYF
J gene: TRBJ2-3; V gene: TRBV5-1; D gene: .; clone size: many; CDR3 DNA: TGCGCCAGCAGCTTGTCAGCAGATACGCAGTATTTT; CDR3 protein: CASSLSADTQYF
J gene: TRBJ2-3; V gene: TRBV10-3; D gene: TRBD2; clone size: .; CDR3 DNA: TGTGCCATCAGTGGCGGGAGATCGGATACGCAGTATTTT; CDR3 protein: CAISGGRSDTQYF
J gene: TRBJ1-5; V gene: TRBV2; D gene: .; clone size: .; CDR3 DNA: TGTGCCAGCAGTTCGGGTCGGTTCAATCAGCCCCAGCATTTT; CDR3 protein: CASSSGRFNQPQHF
J gene: TRBJ2-1; V gene: TRBV11-3; D gene: .; clone size: .; CDR3 DNA: TGTGCCAGCAGCTTAGCTCCAGGGTGGAATGAGCAGTTCTTC; CDR3 protein: CASSLAPGWNEQFF
J gene: TRBJ2-3; V gene: TRBV11-2; D gene: .; clone size: .; CDR3 DNA: TGTGCCAGCAGCTCGCAGAGGGTAGATACGCAGTATTTT; CDR3 protein: CASSSQRVDTQYF
J gene: TRBJ1-2; V gene: TRBV2; D gene: .; clone size: .; CDR3 DNA: TGTGCCAGCAGTGCCACTAACTATGGCTACACCTTC; CDR3 protein: CASSATNYGYTF
J gene: TRBJ2-3; V gene: TRBV20-1; D gene: TRBD1; clone size: .; CDR3 DNA: TGCAGTGCTAAAGTTGAGGGGGCCCTGAGAGATACGCAGTATTTT; CDR3 protein: CSAKVEGALRDTQYF
J gene: TRBJ1-1; V gene: TRBV5-1; D gene: .; clone size: few; CDR3 DNA: TGCGTCAGCAGCTTGGGAACTGAAGCTTTCTTT; CDR3 protein: CVSSLGTEAFF
J gene: TRBJ1-5; V gene: TRBV9; D gene: .; clone size: many; CDR3 DNA: TGTGCCAGCAGCGTAGGGCTAGATAGCAATCAGCCCCAGCATTTT; CDR3 protein: CASSVGLDSNQPQHF
J gene: TRBJ2-3; V gene: TRBV7-2; D gene: .; clone size: .; CDR3 DNA: TGTGCCAGCAGCCGGGATCAGGGAATAGATACGCAGTATTTT; CDR3 protein: CASSRDQGIDTQYF
J gene: TRBJ2-7; V gene: TRBV10-3; D gene: .; clone size: .; CDR3 DNA: TGTGCCATCAGTGAGAGGGGCGGGTCCTCCTCCTACGAGCAGTACTTC; CDR3 protein: CAISERGGSSSYEQYF